These 14 T cell receptor beta chains were sequenced from one sample in a study of blood T cells in healthy people across ages. The use of a sample-barcoded 5' primer and a J-beta primer mix characterized a second PCR of about 6 to 12 cycles. TCRdb used MiXCR to reprocess the 5' RACE reads, holding one entry per CDR3 protein. This sample has approximately 580,000 distinct CDR3 sequences; around 24% occur once, and the top ten carry 8.5% to 9.5%. The same data also went into a second study, on T cells of mothers and their children.

Sequenced material: blood. The receptor source for this set is a boy between 5 and 17 years old in good health.

This chain links TRBV6-2 or TRBV6-3 with TRBJ1-5, with no clear D. CDR1 and CDR2 from the germline V gene are MNHEY and SVGEGT. The CDR3 is made up of 11 amino acids. V was cut by 2 bases and J by 11 bases, with 7 bases left in between. CDR3 protein: CASSYPDTQHF. CDR3 DNA: TGTGCCAGCAGTTACCCCGATACCCAGCATTTT.

This rearrangement joins TRBV12-3 or TRBV12-4 to TRBJ1-6; D remains unclear. V lost 5 bases to trimming and J lost 3 bases, with 8 bases between them. There are 14 residues in the CDR3. The CDR3 spells CASSEGVYNSPLHF. The CDR3, as DNA: TGTGCCAGCAGTGAGGGTGTCTATAATTCACCCCTCCACTTT.

The chain recombines TRBV5-1 with TRBJ2-3; D not certain. Germline lookup yields CDR1 SGHRS and CDR2 YFSETQ. CDR3 length: 15 amino acids. V lost 0 bases to trimming and J lost 2 bases, with 10 bases between them. Here the CDR3 DNA reads TGCGCCAGCAGCTTGGCAGGCCCGTACACAGATACGCAGTATTTT. Its translation is CASSLAGPYTDTQYF.

This clonotype was detected only a few times. At one end the junction does not follow the germline gene, possibly because of a read error. The chain recombines TRBV12-3 or TRBV12-4 with TRBJ1-5, with D perhaps matching TRBD1 (5 bases). The CDR3 runs to 13 residues. The CDR3 sequence is CASRWRGDQSQHF. CDR3 sequence (DNA): TGTGCCAGCAGATGGCGAGGGGATCAGTCCCAGCATTTT.

The table lists this clonotype with a few counts. The chain uses TRBV29-1 and TRBJ2-5; TRBD2 aligns across 11 bases. CDR3 length: 13 amino acids. With V trimmed by 6 bases and J by 11 bases, 11 bases remained unmatched. Germline-derived CDR1 and CDR2 are SQVTM and ANQGSEA. The CDR3 region is CSVGLAGLGEQYF. The CDR3 DNA reads as TGCAGCGTCGGACTAGCGGGCTTAGGGGAGCAGTACTTC.

The CDR3 nucleotides read TGCGCCAGCAGCCAAGACCGGAAAACTAACTATGGCTACACCTTC. It specifies CASSQDRKTNYGYTF. The V call is TRBV4-3, the J call TRBJ1-2; D ambiguous. The V and J ends lost 0 bases and 0 bases respectively, with 8 bases between them. The V gene's germline CDR1 is LGHNA and CDR2 YSLEER. CDR3 length equals 15 residues.

This clonotype was recorded once. Here the CDR3 reads CSARDQVGRALREQYF. DNA of the CDR3: TGCAGTGCTAGAGATCAGGTCGGGAGGGCCTTAAGGGAGCAGTACTTC. The chain recombines TRBV20-1 with TRBJ2-7; 8 bases agree with TRBD2. This CDR3 spans 16 amino acids. V was pared by 0 bases and J by 7 bases, with 14 bases of the junction left unmatched. Germline CDR1 DFQATT, CDR2 SNEGSKA (reference sequence).

This chain uses TRBV10-2 with TRBJ1-2, with D tentatively TRBD1 (6 bases). Trimming removed 7 bases at V and 7 bases at J, with 19 bases between. This CDR3 contains 14 residues. The germline V gene encodes CDR1 WSHSY and CDR2 SAAADI. This chain's CDR3 is CASMPTAGVGGYTF. CDR3 coding DNA: TGCGCCAGCATGCCCACCGCAGGGGTGGGTGGCTACACCTTC.

CDR3 in DNA: TGTGCCAGCAGTTACACAGAACTCTACGAGCAGTACTTC. Amino acid sequence: CASSYTELYEQYF. The chain carries TRBV6-2 or TRBV6-3 and TRBJ2-7; D unclear. V lost 2 bases, J lost 3 bases, and 8 bases lay in between. Per germline, CDR1 MNHEY and CDR2 SVGEGT. CDR3 length: 13 residues.

This clonotype was detected a few times. V and J are TRBV28 and TRBJ2-5; 10 bases align to TRBD1. The end of the DNA aligns better with TRBJ2-7, so the J call may be wrong. From germline, CDR1 is MDHEN and CDR2 SYDVKM. This CDR3 comprises 13 residues. DNA of the CDR3: TGTGCCAGCAGATGGACAGGGGGCTACGAGCAGTACTTC. This codes for CASRWTGGYEQYF.

J is TRBJ2-1 and V is TRBV29-1; D may match TRBD1 or TRBD2 (5 bases each). V was pared by 6 bases and J by 6 bases, with 18 bases between. Per germline, CDR1 SQVTM and CDR2 ANQGSEA. The CDR3 length is 14 residues. This chain's CDR3 is CSVAPSGPGNEQFF. In nucleotides, the CDR3 is TGCAGCGTAGCACCCTCGGGACCTGGCAATGAGCAGTTCTTC.

This clonotype was seen repeatedly, ten times or more. The J gene is TRBJ2-5, the V gene TRBV29-1; D unclear. Germline lookup yields CDR1 SQVTM and CDR2 ANQGSEA. V lost 5 bases and J lost 2, with 12 bases in between. This CDR3 region has 13 residues. The CDR3 sequence: CSVLPGPQETQYF. DNA of the CDR3: TGCAGCGTTCTCCCCGGACCTCAAGAGACCCAGTACTTC.

This clonotype was counted a few times. The chain has TRBV9 and TRBJ2-5; D uncertain. V lost 0 bases and J 6 bases, leaving 15 bases between the germline ends. Germline lookup yields CDR1 SGDLS and CDR2 YYNGEE. The CDR3 is made up of 15 amino acids. The CDR3 nucleotides read TGTGCCAGCAGCGTAGACTACCGCGGCGCCCAGACCCAGTACTTC. Translation: CASSVDYRGAQTQYF.

This clonotype came up many times. The chain employs TRBV7-6 and TRBJ2-7, with 8 bases fitting TRBD1. The CDR3 has 12 amino acids. Germline V gene lookup returns CDR1 SGHVS and CDR2 FNYEAQ. V was pared by 5 bases and J by 7 bases, with 4 bases of the junction left unmatched. CDR3 nucleotides: TGTGCCAGCAGCCCTACAGGGGGAGAGCAGTACTTC. It specifies CASSPTGGEQYF.